The next 2 T cell receptor beta chains were all read from a single sample in a study of blood T cell repertoires in COVID-19. The repertoire was sequenced with immunoSEQ multiplex PCR; TCRdb's copy has only in-frame clones and lacks some. The sample yields around 210,000 clones, 75% to 85% seen once. Sequencing used peripheral blood. These receptors all stem from a human donor in a cohort sampled during active COVID-19.

The V and J genes are TRBV2 and TRBJ2-1; the D is unclear. This CDR3 comprises 14 residues. CDR1 and CDR2 from the germline V gene are SNHLY and FYNNEI. V lost 2 bases to trimming and J lost 6 bases, with 11 bases between them. CDR3 sequence reads: CASSEFLVINEQFF. The CDR3 region has the DNA TGTGCCAGCAGTGAATTCCTAGTAATCAATGAGCAGTTCTTC.

This chain uses TRBV10-3 with TRBJ2-5, with 12 bases identical to TRBD1. J gave up 5 bases and V 2 bases, and 3 bases lay outside the gene matches. The CDR3 covers 15 residues. The germline gives CDR1 ENHRY, CDR2 SYGVKD. DNA for the CDR3: TGTGCCATCAGTGAGGGGACAGGGGGCTCGGAGACCCAGTACTTC. As protein: CAISEGTGGSETQYF.